This entry is about one T cell receptor (beta chain). The antigen remains unidentified. TCRdb passed the 5' RACE reads through MiXCR, listing each CDR3 protein once. The repertoire holds about 50,000 distinct CDR3 sequences, with 28% as singletons. Study-wide points: The larger cohort examined one V-J beta rearrangement, not whole repertoires.

Trimming at V came to 5 bases and at J to 0 bases, leaving 9 bases not matched to a gene. The CDR3 is made up of 16 amino acids. This chain connects TRBV12-3 or TRBV12-4 to TRBJ1-1; 7 positions agree with TRBD1. The source is a female donor with breast cancer. Material for sequencing was naive CD4+ T cells sorted from blood. Sample subset: naive CD4+ T cells, CD4+CD45RA+CD25-. CDR3 bases: TGTGCCAGCAGTCCACGACAGGGATTGATGAACACTGAAGCTTTCTTT. It translates to CASSPRQGLMNTEAFF.